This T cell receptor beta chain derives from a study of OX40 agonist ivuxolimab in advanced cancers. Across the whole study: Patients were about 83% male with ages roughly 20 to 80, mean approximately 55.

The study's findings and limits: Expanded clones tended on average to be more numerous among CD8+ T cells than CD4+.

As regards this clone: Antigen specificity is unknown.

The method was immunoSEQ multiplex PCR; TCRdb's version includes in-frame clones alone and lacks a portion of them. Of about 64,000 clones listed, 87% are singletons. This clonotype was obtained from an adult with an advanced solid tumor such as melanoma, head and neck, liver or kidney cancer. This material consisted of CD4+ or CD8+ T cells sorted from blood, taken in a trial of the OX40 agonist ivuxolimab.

CDR3 residues: CASSSSAGGYNEQFF. CDR3 sequence (DNA): TGTGCCAGCAGTTCCTCAGCGGGGGGGTACAATGAGCAGTTCTTC. J is TRBJ2-1 and V is TRBV7-3; TRBD2 agrees at 10 bases. V lost 6 bases to trimming and J lost 4 bases; unmatched junction nucleotides: 6. The CDR3 spans 15 residues. Germline V gene data show CDR1 as SGHTA and CDR2 as FQGTGA.